One T cell receptor beta chain is described in this entry. These data belong to a study of blood T cell repertoires in COVID-19. Study-level background: Material from acute and convalescent COVID-19 was sourced from the United States, Italy and Spain. PBMCs, B-cell-depleted T cells, or T cells were the source of the cDNA or gDNA that made up the material.

Profiled with immunoSEQ multiplex PCR; TCRdb holds only in-frame clones, not every one. The data show 110,000 or so clones, around 84% seen once. Trimming pared 8 bases from V and 0 bases from J, leaving 13 bases between. The length of the CDR3 is 15 residues. The germline gives CDR1 KGHDR, CDR2 SFDVKD. Sample: peripheral blood. This TCR derives from a middle-aged woman with acute or convalescent COVID-19. The rearrangement links TRBV24-1 to TRBJ2-1; unclear D gene. CDR3 sequence reads: CATTPYRPSYNEQFF. Written as DNA, the CDR3 is TGTGCCACCACCCCCTACAGACCCTCCTACAATGAGCAGTTCTTC.